A single sample gave rise to the 22 T cell receptor beta chains below, sequenced in a study of T cell responses to AZD1222 COVID-19 vaccine. Produced via immunoSEQ multiplex PCR; TCRdb's table is partial and in-frame only. The top ten clones hold approximately 1.9% of a sample with roughly 180,000 clones, roughly nine tenths of them seen once. The sample here was peripheral blood, taken on day 0 of AZD1222 vaccination. These TCRs come from an adult in good health.

V gene TRBV6-5 combines with J gene TRBJ1-2; a weak D match, TRBD1 (5 bases). Germline CDR1 reads MNHEY; CDR2 reads SVGAGI. V lost 2 bases and J lost 3, with 10 bases in between. The CDR3 runs 14 residues. In DNA, the CDR3 is TGTGCCAGCAGTTACACCCAGACAGACTATGGCTACACCTTC. Translated: CASSYTQTDYGYTF.

This sequence joins TRBV5-4 and TRBJ1-1; TRBD1 matches 11 bases. The V and J ends lost 5 bases and 1 base, in that order; junction bases with no gene match: 10. The length of the CDR3 is 17 residues. Germline lookup yields CDR1 SGHNT and CDR2 YYREEE (reference sequence). The CDR3 region has the DNA TGTGCCAGCAGTTTTCCCGGGACAGGGGGAGCGAACACTGAAGCTTTCTTT. It yields the protein CASSFPGTGGANTEAFF. Using reference TRBV5-4 and TRBJ1-1 for the parts outside the CDR3, the full variable domain is ETGVTQSPTHLIKTRGQQVTLRCSSQSGHNTVSWYQQALGQGPQFIFQYYREEENGRGNFPPRFSGLQFPNYSSELNVNALELDDSALYLCASSFPGTGGANTEAFFGQGTRLTVV.

The chain carries TRBV29-1 and TRBJ2-3; the D call may be TRBD1 or TRBD2 (5 bases each). Trimming removed 1 base from V and 4 bases from J, with 12 bases in between. This CDR3 region has 14 residues. Germline V gene sequence: CDR1 SQVTM, CDR2 ANQGSEA. CDR3 in DNA: TGCAGCGTTGAAGCAGGGAGACTTGCAGATACGCAGTATTTT. Translated: CSVEAGRLADTQYF.

The rearrangement links TRBV7-6 to TRBJ1-3; D perhaps matches TRBD1 (6 bases). Trimming left V 3 bases short and J 2 bases short, with 14 bases between. CDR1 is SGHVS and CDR2 is FNYEAQ in the germline V gene. The CDR3 spans 16 residues. The CDR3 spells CASSFLEQGTGNTIYF. DNA of the CDR3: TGTGCCAGCAGCTTCCTAGAACAGGGAACTGGAAACACCATATATTTT. The full variable domain, completed using reference TRBV7-6 and TRBJ1-3, is GAGVSQSPRYKVTKRGQDVALRCDPISGHVSLYWYRQALGQGPEFLTYFNYEAQQDKSGLPNDRFSAERPEGSISTLTIQRTEQRDSAMYRCASSFLEQGTGNTIYFGEGSWLTVV.

In its sample, this clone was seen a few times. The V gene is TRBV27, the J gene TRBJ2-7, with D hard to call. Germline V CDR1 and CDR2: MNHEY, SMNVEV (reference sequence). The CDR3 loop spans 14 amino acids. V lost 3 bases and J lost 0, with 9 bases in between. CDR3 amino acids: CASSFHPDSYEQYF. The CDR3 DNA is TGTGCCAGCAGTTTTCATCCAGACTCCTACGAGCAGTACTTC.

The V and J genes are TRBV29-1 and TRBJ1-2, with 8 positions matching TRBD1. This CDR3 contains 13 residues. The germline gives CDR1 SQVTM, CDR2 ANQGSEA. The ends lost 3 bases at V and 8 bases at J; junction bases unmatched: 8. The CDR3 sequence: CSVEEDRVGGYTF. Written as DNA, the CDR3 is TGCAGCGTTGAGGAGGACAGGGTCGGCGGCTACACCTTC. Drawing the rest from reference TRBV29-1 and TRBJ1-2, the complete variable domain is SAVISQKPSRDICQRGTSLTIQCQVDSQVTMMFWYRQQPGQSLTLIATANQGSEATYESGFVIDKFPISRPNLTFSTLTVSNMSPEDSSIYLCSVEEDRVGGYTFGSGTRLTVV.

The chain joins TRBV9 to TRBJ2-2; D perhaps matches TRBD2 (5 bases). V lost 4 bases to trimming and J lost 9 bases, with 16 bases between them. Germline V CDR1 and CDR2: SGDLS, YYNGEE. The CDR3 has 14 amino acids. The CDR3, as DNA: TGTGCCAGCAGCCCCCAGAGGGCGATTCGGGAGCTGTTTTTT. It yields the protein CASSPQRAIRELFF. The variable domain in full, completed from reference TRBV9 and TRBJ2-2, reads DSGVTQTPKHLITATGQRVTLRCSPRSGDLSVYWYQQSLDQGLQFLIQYYNGEERAKGNILERFSAQQFPDLHSELNLSSLELGDSALYFCASSPQRAIRELFFGEGSRLTVL.

The chain uses TRBV10-3 and TRBJ1-2; D is possibly TRBD1 (6 bases). Per the germline V gene, CDR1 is ENHRY and CDR2 is SYGVKD. The ends were cut back, 0 bases at V and 8 bases at J, with 7 bases in the middle. This CDR3 is 12 amino acids long. The CDR3 bases are TGTGCCATCAGTGAGTCAAGGGGGGGCTACACCTTC. This encodes CAISESRGGYTF.

In its sample, this clone was seen once. The chain is built from TRBV7-9 and TRBJ1-5; 10 nucleotides match TRBD1. The germline V gene has CDR1 SEHNR and CDR2 FQNEAQ (reference sequence). This CDR3 is built from 17 residues. Losses at the gene ends were 4 bases for V and 3 bases for J; bases not matched to a gene: 9. Written as DNA, the CDR3 is TGTGCCAGCAGCTCCGACCGGACAGGGGGATTCAATCAGCCCCAGCATTTT. Its translation is CASSSDRTGGFNQPQHF.

The chain combines TRBV29-1 with TRBJ2-7, with no clear D. Deletions cut 4 bases from V and 1 base from J, with 8 bases between. CDR1 is SQVTM, CDR2 ANQGSEA, per germline. This CDR3 has 12 amino acids. This chain's CDR3 is CSVGVQSYEQYF. The DNA for the CDR3 is TGCAGCGTTGGGGTCCAGTCCTACGAGCAGTACTTC.

The chain carries TRBV7-2 and TRBJ2-1, with D hard to call. The germline V gene has CDR1 SGHTA and CDR2 FQGNSA. The CDR3 has 14 residues. V lost 5 bases and J lost 5, with 13 bases in between. As DNA, the CDR3 is TGTGCCAGCAGCCTAGGGTACGTGGACAATGAGCAGTTCTTC. Amino acid sequence: CASSLGYVDNEQFF.

The DNA for the CDR3 is TGCTGCTATCTGGCCTATGGCTACACCTTC. This gives the protein CCYLAYGYTF. This chain links TRBV20-1 with TRBJ1-2; D call uncertain. The germline CDR1 and CDR2 sequences are DFQATT and SNEGSKA (reference sequence). The CDR3 contains 10 residues.

This clone is a singleton in its sample. The CDR3 sequence is CASSAGPNQPQHF. CDR3 DNA sequence: TGTGCCAGCAGCGCGGGGCCGAATCAGCCCCAGCATTTT. The rearrangement links TRBV6-5 to TRBJ1-5, with a possible D match to TRBD1 (5 bases). CDR1 MNHEY and CDR2 SVGAGI come from the germline V gene. CDR3 length: 13 residues. V lost 6 bases to trimming and J lost 4 bases, with 10 bases between them.

The genes are TRBV27 and TRBJ1-1; no clear D. The CDR3 has 12 amino acids. Germline V gene sequence: CDR1 MNHEY, CDR2 SMNVEV (reference sequence). Trimming cost V 4 bases and J 5 bases, with 8 bases left between them. The CDR3 reads CASSSGGTEAFF. The CDR3 DNA follows: TGTGCCAGCAGTTCCGGAGGGACTGAAGCTTTCTTT.

The chain has TRBV5-4 and TRBJ2-7, with D maybe TRBD2 (6 bases). The CDR3 is 13 residues long. The germline gives CDR1 SGHNT, CDR2 YYREEE (reference sequence). Trimming stripped 7 bases from V and 3 bases from J, with 14 bases between. In nucleotides, the CDR3 is TGTGCCAGCTCGCGCTCGGGGGTCTACGAGCAGTACTTC. Translation gives CASSRSGVYEQYF. The whole variable domain, filled in from reference TRBV5-4 and TRBJ2-7, reads ETGVTQSPTHLIKTRGQQVTLRCSSQSGHNTVSWYQQALGQGPQFIFQYYREEENGRGNFPPRFSGLQFPNYSSELNVNALELDDSALYLCASSRSGVYEQYFGPGTRLTVT.

This clone was observed a few times. Germline is not matched at one junction end, which may reflect a read error. This sequence joins TRBV7-9 and TRBJ1-2; maybe TRBD1 (5 bases). Germline CDR1 is SEHNR and CDR2 is FQNEAQ (reference sequence). There are 12 residues in the CDR3. Here the CDR3 reads CASSLGSDTRFF. In DNA form, the CDR3 reads TGTGCCAGCAGCTTAGGGTCGGACACACGGTTTTTC.

The genes are TRBV19 and TRBJ2-7; perhaps TRBD1 as D (5 bases). This CDR3 contains 13 residues. Germline values: CDR1 LNHDA, CDR2 SQIVND (reference sequence). V shed 5 bases and J shed 2 bases, with 10 bases lying between them. CDR3: CASSPGPTYEQYF. The CDR3 DNA reads as TGTGCCAGTAGTCCAGGGCCGACCTACGAGCAGTACTTC.

This sequence joins TRBV7-7 and TRBJ2-2; possible D gene TRBD1, 6 bases. Per germline, CDR1 SSHAT and CDR2 FNYEAQ (reference sequence). V lost 5 bases and J 8 bases, leaving 18 bases between the germline ends. CDR3 length equals 15 residues. CDR3 amino acids: CASSPDGNREGELFF. The CDR3 DNA sequence: TGTGCCAGCAGCCCAGACGGTAACAGGGAAGGGGAGCTGTTTTTT.

The chain combines TRBV5-1 with TRBJ2-7; D perhaps matches TRBD2 (5 bases). Germline V CDR1 and CDR2: SGHRS, YFSETQ. The CDR3 has 14 residues. V was trimmed by 4 bases and J by 1 base, leaving 12 bases between them. The chain's CDR3 is CASSNSAKSYEQYF. CDR3 DNA: TGCGCCAGCAGCAATAGCGCGAAATCCTACGAGCAGTACTTC. Filled out from reference TRBV5-1 and TRBJ2-7, the complete variable domain reads KAGVTQTPRYLIKTRGQQVTLSCSPISGHRSVSWYQQTPGQGLQFLFEYFSETQRNKGNFPGRFSGRQFSNSRSEMNVSTLELGDSALYLCASSNSAKSYEQYFGPGTRLTVT.

The chain employs TRBV10-3 and TRBJ2-7; 14 bases are a match to TRBD2. The V gene end was trimmed by 7 bases and the J gene end by 7 bases; junction bases not matched to a gene: 9. CDR1 is ENHRY, CDR2 SYGVKD, per germline. This CDR3 comprises 15 residues. The CDR3 protein is CAINQGLAGANEQYF. The CDR3 DNA reads TGTGCCATCAATCAGGGACTAGCGGGAGCGAATGAGCAGTACTTC.

The chain uses TRBV6-5 and TRBJ1-5; D perhaps matches TRBD1 (6 bases). The V and J ends lost 8 bases and 3 bases respectively, with 11 bases between them. The CDR3 covers 13 residues. Per germline, CDR1 MNHEY and CDR2 SVGAGI. This CDR3 reads CASGQGTNQPQHF. CDR3 bases: TGTGCCAGCGGGCAGGGGACCAATCAGCCCCAGCATTTT.

This chain connects TRBV27 to TRBJ2-7; TRBD1 aligns across 7 bases. In germline, CDR1 is MNHEY, CDR2 SMNVEV (reference sequence). CDR3 length: 12 residues. The trim removed 8 bases at V and 3 bases at J, leaving 4 bases unmatched. The CDR3 loop reads CASGDSYYEQYF. Here the CDR3 DNA reads TGTGCCAGCGGGGACAGCTACTACGAGCAGTACTTC.